The rows below give T cell receptor beta chains drawn from one sample of a study of cytomegalovirus exposure and HLA in healthy donors. TCRdb keeps only in-frame clones here, not all; method: immunoSEQ multiplex PCR. This sample has some 100,000 clones, with more than 55% found just once. The specimen sequenced was PBMCs. These receptors all come from a woman in her twenties or thirties in good health and CMV-seropositive. Each CDR3 is given with its conserved first and last residue. The D gene is left open where the match is weak. Size values are once, few and many counts, or a class for expanded clones, and some rows have none.

clone_size j_call v_call d_call cdr3_aa cdr3_nt
. TRBJ1-3 TRBV19 . CASSIKQGNSGNTIYF TGTGCCAGTAGTATAAAGCAGGGGAACTCTGGAAACACCATATATTTT
. TRBJ1-1 TRBV7-8 TRBD1 CASSTPRTGPEAFF TGTGCCAGCAGCACCCCAAGGACAGGGCCCGAAGCTTTCTTT
few TRBJ2-3 TRBV4-3 . CASSQDPADTQYF TGCGCCAGCAGCCAAGATCCTGCAGATACGCAGTATTTT
. TRBJ2-1 TRBV27 . CASSASPGNEQFF TGTGCCAGCAGTGCCTCCCCCGGGAACGAGCAGTTCTTC
few TRBJ2-5 TRBV18 . CASSPYQETQYF TGTGCCAGCTCCCCGTACCAAGAGACCCAGTACTTC
. TRBJ1-2 TRBV5-1 TRBD1 CASSLVAGGIYGYTF TGCGCCAGCAGCTTGGTTGCAGGGGGCATCTATGGCTACACCTTC
few TRBJ2-1 TRBV10-3 TRBD1 CATSPGQGVQGEQFF TGTGCCACTAGTCCGGGACAGGGGGTTCAAGGTGAGCAGTTCTTC
. TRBJ2-7 TRBV30 TRBD1 CAWRIGGGPSYEQYF TGTGCCTGGAGAATAGGGGGCGGCCCCTCCTACGAGCAGTACTTC
. TRBJ1-2 TRBV9 . CASSVSSSSYGYPF TGTGCCAGCAGCGTATCCTCCTCTAGCTATGGCTACCCCTTC
. TRBJ2-1 TRBV9 TRBD1 CASSVGQGAWNEQFF TGTGCCAGCAGCGTAGGGCAGGGGGCATGGAATGAGCAGTTCTTC
few TRBJ1-5 TRBV5-7 TRBD1 CASSHNPDRGDQPQHF TGTGCCAGCAGCCATAATCCGGACAGGGGGGATCAGCCCCAGCATTTT
. TRBJ1-6 TRBV14 . CASSGQLDISPLHF TGTGCCAGCAGCGGACAGCTGGATATTTCACCCCTCCACTTT
. TRBJ2-2 TRBV5-1 . CASGEGRTGELFF TGCGCCAGCGGAGAGGGCCGCACCGGGGAGCTGTTTTTT
. TRBJ1-2 TRBV27 . CASSFSGPSGYGYPF TGTGCCAGCAGTTTTTCGGGACCTAGCGGCTATGGCTACCCCTTC
. TRBJ2-7 TRBV30 . CAWSRNSGEQYF TGTGCCTGGAGTAGAAACTCAGGCGAGCAGTACTTC
. TRBJ1-3 TRBV6-4 . CATGGGSGNTIYF TGTGCCACGGGGGGGGGCTCTGGAAACACCATATATTTT
. TRBJ1-4 TRBV7-2 TRBD1 CASSISGGWEKLFF TGTGCCAGCAGCATTTCAGGGGGCTGGGAAAAACTGTTTTTT
few TRBJ2-7 TRBV9 TRBD1 CASSTIPGQGIEQYF TGTGCCAGCAGCACAATCCCGGGACAGGGAATAGAGCAGTACTTC
few TRBJ2-1 TRBV7-9 . CASSLATGNNEQFF TGTGCCAGCAGCCTTGCAACTGGTAATAATGAGCAGTTCTTC
. TRBJ2-5 TRBV7-2 . CASSPTGERAETQYF TGTGCCAGCAGCCCCACCGGGGAGAGGGCAGAGACCCAGTACTTC
. TRBJ2-2 TRBV15 . CATSRGGVGELFF TGTGCCACCAGCAGAGGGGGGGTAGGGGAGCTGTTTTTT
few TRBJ1-6 TRBV6-5 TRBD1 CASRPWDRGGSPLHF TGTGCCAGCAGACCTTGGGACAGGGGTGGATCACCCCTCCACTTT
. TRBJ2-7 TRBV9 TRBD1 CASSLGTGPIYEQYF TGTGCCAGCAGCTTAGGGACAGGGCCCATCTACGAGCAGTACTTC
. TRBJ2-2 TRBV5-1 . CASSPSGTGELFF TGCGCCAGCAGCCCGAGCGGGACCGGGGAGCTGTTTTTT
. TRBJ1-4 TRBV2 TRBD1 CASQNLRGREEKLFF TGTGCCAGTCAGAACCTCAGGGGGCGCGAGGAAAAACTGTTTTTT
. TRBJ2-7 TRBV4-2 . CASSQDLKGVEQYF TGTGCCAGCAGCCAAGATCTTAAGGGGGTCGAGCAGTACTTC
. TRBJ1-2 TRBV7-9 . CASSPTGYGYTF TGTGCCAGCAGCCCTACAGGGTATGGCTACACCTTC
. TRBJ1-3 TRBV18 . CASSPFRSGEGAGNTIYF TGTGCCAGCTCACCATTTCGGAGCGGAGAGGGAGCTGGAAACACCATATATTTT
few TRBJ1-3 TRBV2 . CASSSGETYSGNTIYF TGTGCCAGCAGTAGCGGGGAAACCTACTCTGGAAACACCATATATTTT
few TRBJ2-1 TRBV29-1 . CSGSGFHNEQFF TGCAGCGGGTCGGGGTTCCACAATGAGCAGTTCTTC
. TRBJ2-7 TRBV7-3 . CASSRGGGYEQYF TGTGCCAGCAGCCGAGGGGGGGGATACGAGCAGTACTTC
once TRBJ1-4 TRBV27 . CASSYGGLGEKLFF TGTGCCAGCAGTTATGGGGGGTTGGGTGAAAAACTGTTTTTT
. TRBJ1-3 TRBV7-6 . CASSPGGSGNTIYF TGTGCCAGCAGCCCCGGGGGGAGTGGAAACACCATATATTTT
. TRBJ2-7 TRBV6-6 . CASSYSPGDYEQYF TGTGCCAGCAGTTACTCTCCAGGGGATTACGAGCAGTACTTC
. TRBJ2-7 TRBV30 . CAWQRLYTAEQYF TGTGCCTGGCAACGACTCTATACGGCCGAGCAGTACTTC
few TRBJ2-2 TRBV6-1 . CASSEVGRGTGELFF TGTGCCAGCAGTGAAGTGGGGAGGGGGACCGGGGAGCTGTTTTTT
. TRBJ1-1 TRBV5-1 . CASSFGGTGEEAFF TGCGCCAGCAGCTTTGGGGGTACGGGGGAAGAAGCTTTCTTT
few TRBJ1-2 TRBV5-1 . CASSLRVSGYGYTF TGCGCCAGCAGCCTCAGGGTTTCGGGCTATGGCTACACCTTC
. TRBJ1-4 TRBV19 TRBD1 CASSTPWDRGVRKLFF TGTGCCAGTAGTACGCCGTGGGACAGGGGAGTGAGAAAACTGTTTTTT
few TRBJ2-6 TRBV2 . CASSERVSGANVLTF TGTGCCAGCAGTGAACGGGTCTCTGGGGCCAACGTCCTGACTTTC
. TRBJ1-2 TRBV18 . CASSPPRDTPAGGYTF TGTGCCAGCTCACCACCGAGGGACACCCCGGCGGGTGGCTACACCTTC
. TRBJ2-2 TRBV29-1 . CSVRLATGELFF TGCAGCGTCCGTTTAGCGACCGGGGAGCTGTTTTTT
. TRBJ2-3 TRBV27 TRBD1 CASSPYRGSTDTQYF TGTGCCAGCAGTCCCTACAGGGGTAGCACAGATACGCAGTATTTT
. TRBJ1-4 TRBV30 . CAYTELLPEKLFF TGTGCCTATACCGAACTCTTACCTGAAAAACTGTTTTTT
few TRBJ1-1 TRBV18 . CASSPPGRGRYTEAFF TGTGCCAGCTCACCACCGGGCAGGGGTCGGTACACTGAAGCTTTCTTT
. TRBJ1-2 TRBV28 TRBD1 CASRPQDRDNYGHTF TGTGCCAGCAGACCCCAGGACAGGGATAACTATGGCCACACCTTC
. TRBJ1-5 TRBV7-9 TRBD1 CASSLGNDRDQPQHF TGTGCCAGCAGCCTCGGGAACGACAGGGATCAGCCCCAGCATTTT
. TRBJ2-1 TRBV10-3 TRBD2 CAISAGGSYNEQFF TGTGCCATCAGTGCGGGGGGCTCCTACAATGAGCAGTTCTTC
. TRBJ1-1 TRBV19 TRBD1 CASRKQDRGGAFF TGTGCCAGTAGGAAGCAGGACAGGGGGGGAGCTTTCTTT
. TRBJ2-5 TRBV4-2 . CASSQRGLQYF TGTGCCAGCAGCCAGAGAGGTCTACAGTACTTC
. TRBJ2-7 TRBV7-6 . CASSHGRDYEQYF TGTGCCAGCAGCCACGGACGGGACTACGAGCAGTACTTC
. TRBJ2-5 TRBV11-2 . CASSFIGGGETQYF TGTGCCAGCAGCTTTATTGGCGGAGGGGAGACCCAGTACTTC
. TRBJ1-3 TRBV18 . CASSPGHSGNTIYF TGTGCCAGCTCACCAGGACACTCTGGAAACACCATATATTTT
. TRBJ2-5 TRBV7-2 TRBD2 CASSLVGGETQYF TGTGCCAGCAGCTTAGTCGGGGGGGAGACCCAGTACTTC